This entry lists 24 T cell receptor beta chains sequenced from one sample in a study of OX40 agonist ivuxolimab in advanced cancers. Some clones are missing from TCRdb's copy, which holds only in-frame ones; the method was immunoSEQ multiplex PCR. The sample lists tens of thousands of clones; approximately 84% were seen once. This sample comprised CD4+ or CD8+ T cells sorted from blood, obtained in a trial of the OX40 agonist ivuxolimab. The source is an adult with an advanced solid tumor such as melanoma, head and neck, liver or kidney cancer.

The chain joins TRBV5-4 to TRBJ2-3; 10 bases match TRBD1. The CDR3 length is 15 residues. J was trimmed by 4 bases and V by 9 bases; bases with no gene match: 11. Germline V gene lookup returns CDR1 SGHNT and CDR2 YYREEE (reference sequence). The CDR3 nucleotides read TGTGCCATAAATCCCGGGACAGGGGCTCCAGATACGCAGTATTTT. It is translated as CAINPGTGAPDTQYF.

This clone was seen a single time. The rearrangement links TRBV7-3 to TRBJ2-2, with TRBD1 matching over 7 bases. The CDR3 is 15 residues long. V shed 5 bases and J 4 bases; nucleotides not matched to a gene: 7. Germline-derived CDR1 and CDR2 are SGHTA and FQGTGA. The CDR3 sequence: CASSQGTVTTGELFF. In DNA form, the CDR3 reads TGTGCCAGCAGCCAAGGGACAGTTACCACCGGGGAGCTGTTTTTT.

The V call is TRBV6-6, the J call TRBJ2-2; 7 bases are shared with TRBD1. The trim removed 2 bases at V and 5 bases at J, leaving 2 bases unmatched. CDR1 MNHNY and CDR2 SVGAGI come from the germline V gene (reference sequence). The CDR3 sequence is 14 residues long. CDR3 amino acids: CASSYRQGTGELFF. The CDR3 nucleotides read TGTGCCAGCAGTTACCGACAGGGAACCGGGGAGCTGTTTTTT.

This clone has a single count. CDR3 in DNA: TGCAGCGGCCGACGGATGAACACTGAAGCTTTCTTT. Its protein is CSGRRMNTEAFF. The V and J genes are TRBV29-1 and TRBJ1-1; D not resolved. CDR3 size: 12 residues. V was shortened by 7 bases and J by 0 bases, with 9 bases between the two germline ends. The germline CDR1 and CDR2 sequences are SQVTM and ANQGSEA.

The chain has TRBV28 and TRBJ2-1, with TRBD2 matching 9 bases. CDR1 MDHEN and CDR2 SYDVKM come from the germline V gene. J lost 4 bases, V lost 6 bases, and 10 bases had no gene match. This CDR3 comprises 16 residues. The CDR3 DNA reads TGTGCCAGCAGGGGTTTGCGGGGGGGAGTTTACAATGAGCAGTTCTTC. Amino acid sequence: CASRGLRGGVYNEQFF.

This chain connects TRBV4-3 to TRBJ1-1; the D is unclear. This CDR3 spans 16 amino acids. The germline gives CDR1 LGHNA, CDR2 YSLEER. V shed 0 bases and J shed 4 bases, with 15 bases lying between them. In DNA form, the CDR3 reads TGCGCCAGCAGCCAAGATTCAAGAGGGTCTGGCACTGAAGCTTTCTTT. Its translation: CASSQDSRGSGTEAFF.

This rearrangement joins TRBV5-1 to TRBJ2-5; TRBD2 matches 7 bases. Germline CDR1 is SGHRS and CDR2 is YFSETQ. V lost 3 bases, J lost 2 bases, and 4 bases stayed unmatched. The CDR3 has 14 amino acids. This CDR3 is CASSYGLEQETQYF. The CDR3 nucleotides are TGCGCCAGCAGCTACGGACTAGAACAAGAGACCCAGTACTTC. The entire variable domain, with the rest obtained from reference TRBV5-1 and TRBJ2-5, is as follows: KAGVTQTPRYLIKTRGQQVTLSCSPISGHRSVSWYQQTPGQGLQFLFEYFSETQRNKGNFPGRFSGRQFSNSRSEMNVSTLELGDSALYLCASSYGLEQETQYFGPGTRLLVL.

This clone was seen only a few times. CDR3 sequence (DNA): TGTGCCAGCAGCGCGACAGGGAGGGGGAACACTGAAGCTTTCTTT. This translates into CASSATGRGNTEAFF. The gene calls are TRBV9 and TRBJ1-1; 7 nucleotides line up with TRBD1. The CDR3 is 15 residues long. The germline CDR1 and CDR2 sequences are SGDLS and YYNGEE. Trimming removed 3 bases from V and 1 base from J; junction bases left unmatched: 6.

The chain carries TRBV11-3 and TRBJ2-2; possibly TRBD1 for D (6 bases). With 6 bases removed from V and 4 bases from J, the gap between germline ends came to 15 bases. The germline V gene encodes CDR1 SGHNT and CDR2 YENEEA. The CDR3 length is 15 residues. Here the CDR3 reads CASSSQGSTTGELFF. The CDR3 DNA sequence: TGTGCCAGCAGTTCACAGGGATCCACCACCGGGGAGCTGTTTTTT.

This clone was seen once. The chain links TRBV29-1 to TRBJ2-5, with a possible D match to TRBD1 (6 bases). Germline CDR1 is SQVTM and CDR2 is ANQGSEA. This CDR3 comprises 12 residues. V shed 7 bases and J shed 3 bases, with 12 bases lying between them. CDR3 sequence (DNA): TGCAGCGCGAAGACAGGCGAAGAGACCCAGTACTTC. Amino acids: CSAKTGEETQYF. Together with reference TRBV29-1 and TRBJ2-5, the CDR3 gives the full variable domain: SAVISQKPSRDICQRGTSLTIQCQVDSQVTMMFWYRQQPGQSLTLIATANQGSEATYESGFVIDKFPISRPNLTFSTLTVSNMSPEDSSIYLCSAKTGEETQYFGPGTRLLVL.

V and J are TRBV29-1 and TRBJ1-5; 7 nucleotides agree with TRBD1. Looked up from germline, CDR1 is SQVTM and CDR2 is ANQGSEA. Germline trimming cut 6 bases from V and 3 bases from J; bases unmatched to any gene: 5. The CDR3 contains 13 residues. The CDR3 loop is CSVQGPLNQPQHF. For the CDR3, the DNA is TGCAGCGTACAGGGGCCCCTCAATCAGCCCCAGCATTTT.

Concerning this clone: The same CDR3 can be traced to other DNA sequences in this sample. V and J are TRBV5-1 and TRBJ2-3; a weak D match, TRBD2 (6 bases). The V and J ends lost 4 bases and 2 bases respectively, with 14 bases between them. This CDR3 is 15 amino acids long. Germline CDR1 is SGHRS and CDR2 is YFSETQ. In DNA form, the CDR3 reads TGCGCCAGCAGCCAGCCGGGACTTCCCACAGATACGCAGTATTTT. Encoded protein: CASSQPGLPTDTQYF.

V usage is TRBV19 and J usage is TRBJ1-2, with D possibly being TRBD1 (6 bases). The germline V gene encodes CDR1 LNHDA and CDR2 SQIVND (reference sequence). This CDR3 is 14 amino acids long. Trimming took 3 bases from V and 1 from J, leaving 9 bases between them. This chain's CDR3 is CASSILQGNYGYTF. The CDR3 DNA reads as TGTGCCAGTAGTATCTTACAGGGTAACTATGGCTACACCTTC. The full variable domain, in which reference TRBV19 and TRBJ1-2 provide the parts outside the CDR3, is DGGITQSPKYLFRKEGQNVTLSCEQNLNHDAMYWYRQDPGQGLRLIYYSQIVNDFQKGDIAEGYSVSREKKESFPLTVTSAQKNPTAFYLCASSILQGNYGYTFGSGTRLTVV.

The chain employs TRBV6-6 and TRBJ2-7; D may be TRBD2 (5 bases). Trimming removed 6 bases from V and 6 bases from J, with 15 bases in between. Germline CDR1 MNHNY, CDR2 SVGAGI (reference sequence). CDR3 length: 13 residues. The CDR3 region is CASSRTSEGEQYF. The CDR3 bases are TGTGCCAGCAGCAGAACCTCAGAGGGCGAGCAGTACTTC.

The chain has TRBV18 and TRBJ2-2; possibly TRBD1 for D (5 bases). The CDR3 sequence is 16 residues long. V dropped 3 bases and J dropped 0 bases, with 11 bases sitting between them. CDR1 KGHSH and CDR2 LQKENI come from the germline V gene. In nucleotides, the CDR3 is TGTGCCAGCTCACCTTTAGGGGCTGCGAACACCGGGGAGCTGTTTTTT. It codes for CASSPLGAANTGELFF.

This clone showed up just a few times. The chain employs TRBV5-6 and TRBJ2-7; TRBD1 aligns across 10 bases. V lost 2 bases to trimming and J lost 6 bases; unmatched junction nucleotides: 8. CDR3 length: 15 residues. The germline gives CDR1 SGHDT, CDR2 YYEEEE. The CDR3 protein is CASSFRDRGLGEQYF. The CDR3 nucleotides read TGTGCCAGCAGCTTCCGGGACAGGGGATTAGGCGAGCAGTACTTC.

V gene TRBV10-2 combines with J gene TRBJ1-2, with no clear D. The CDR3 sequence is 14 residues long. V was cut by 0 bases and J by 8 bases, with 13 bases left in between. In germline, CDR1 is WSHSY, CDR2 SAAADI. In nucleotides, the CDR3 is TGCGCCAGCAGTGAGTCACCGACGAGTGGGGGCTACACCTTC. Amino acid sequence: CASSESPTSGGYTF.

This clone appeared a few times. The chain joins TRBV11-2 to TRBJ2-1, with D hard to call. Per the germline V gene, CDR1 is SGHAT and CDR2 is FQNNGV. The CDR3 is made up of 14 amino acids. Trimming stripped 0 bases from V and 5 bases from J, with 8 bases between. DNA of the CDR3: TGTGCCAGCAGCTTAGATACAAAAAACAATGAGCAGTTCTTC. Translating gives CASSLDTKNNEQFF.

The V gene is TRBV11-2, the J gene TRBJ2-3, with 7 nucleotides matching TRBD2. This CDR3 has 14 amino acids. Per germline, CDR1 SGHAT and CDR2 FQNNGV. Trimming took 6 bases from V and 4 from J; bases not matched to a gene: 7. The CDR3 DNA follows: TGTGCCAGCAGAACCGGGACTAATTCAGATACGCAGTATTTT. This encodes CASRTGTNSDTQYF.

The chain employs TRBV2 and TRBJ2-2; 9 bases fit TRBD1. V lost 7 bases and J lost 4; bases outside the gene matches: 7. Germline-derived CDR1 and CDR2 are SNHLY and FYNNEI. The CDR3 loop spans 15 amino acids. Written as DNA, the CDR3 is TGTGCCAGCACGCCGGGACAGGGAGGCACCGGGGAGCTGTTTTTT. Translated: CASTPGQGGTGELFF.

The CDR3 coding sequence is TGTGCCAGCAGTTCCGCGGGGTCCAACTATGGCTACACCTTC. Translation gives CASSSAGSNYGYTF. This chain joins TRBV28 and TRBJ1-2; D unresolved. The V gene lost 4 bases and the J gene lost 2 bases, with 11 bases spanning the gap. The V gene's germline CDR1 is MDHEN and CDR2 SYDVKM. The CDR3 consists of 14 residues.

V gene TRBV7-2 combines with J gene TRBJ2-1; 10 bases agree with TRBD2. Germline V CDR1 and CDR2: SGHTA, FQGNSA. J lost 7 bases, V lost 5 bases, and 17 bases had no gene match. CDR3 size: 18 residues. The CDR3 loop reads CASSPRGAGGAVMNEQFF. The CDR3 bases are TGTGCCAGCAGCCCTCGAGGAGCGGGGGGGGCAGTTATGAATGAGCAGTTCTTC.

V and J are TRBV19 and TRBJ1-2; TRBD1 matches 9 bases. This CDR3 region has 17 residues. The V gene end was trimmed by 5 bases and the J gene end by 0 bases; junction bases not matched to a gene: 10. The germline CDR1 and CDR2 sequences are LNHDA and SQIVND (reference sequence). CDR3 DNA: TGTGCCAGTAGTCCTAGACAGGGGGGAGCGACTAACTATGGCTACACCTTC. Translation gives CASSPRQGGATNYGYTF.

This chain connects TRBV4-3 to TRBJ1-1; D gene uncertain. Trimming took 0 bases from V and 4 from J, leaving 12 bases between them. Germline V gene sequence: CDR1 LGHNA, CDR2 YSLEER. CDR3 length: 15 amino acids. The CDR3 nucleotides read TGCGCCAGCAGCCAAGAAGACACAACAATCACTGAAGCTTTCTTT. Amino acids: CASSQEDTTITEAFF.